This T cell receptor beta chain was profiled in a study of spatial heterogeneity in lung cancer. Study-wide results and caveats: Expanded intratumoral alpha and beta TCR counts tracked tumor mutation counts. Tallies of expanded TCRs, which were sorted into ubiquitous and regional groups, correlated with counts of ubiquitous and regional nonsynonymous mutations, respectively. Estimates put coverage of tumor T cells approximately 7% for alpha and 13% for beta chains.

This sample's time point: sample taken at primary tumor resection. Tumor, nontumor lung or frozen PBMC supplied whole RNA, sequenced without sorting. This clonotype was seen a few times. What it binds is unknown. This beta chain lies outside the target of a library built for alpha chains; its clone size means little. TCR cDNA molecules each had a unique molecular identifier. TCRdb fed the 5' RACE reads into MiXCR, producing one record per CDR3 protein. The table has 18,000 or so distinct CDR3 sequences, around a tenth seen once; the top ten hold less than 25%. Germline values: CDR1 GTSNPN, CDR2 SVGIG (reference sequence). This CDR3 is built from 15 residues. The junction had 6 bases not matched to a gene; V was cut back by 4 bases and J by 4 bases.

The sample consisted of lung tumor tissue, taken at surgery. The genes are TRBV30 and TRBJ1-3, with TRBD1 matching 11 bases. The TCR sequence derives from a female donor with early-stage non-small cell lung cancer. The CDR3: CAWNPGTGGGNTIYF. As DNA, the CDR3 is TGTGCCTGGAATCCCGGGACAGGGGGAGGAAACACCATATATTTT.